The 31 T cell receptor beta chains below all came from one sample that was sequenced in a study of T cell responses to AZD1222 COVID-19 vaccine. This table comes from immunoSEQ multiplex PCR, and its TCRdb copy is limited to in-frame clones, with some not included. The sample yields under 150,000 clones, about 89% seen once. This material consisted of peripheral blood, taken on day 0 of MenACWY control vaccination. The receptors originated from an adult in good health.

The CDR3 coding sequence is TGCGCCAGCTCTACGGGCATCATCGGGAGTAGGGGCGAGCAGTACTTC. It translates to CASSTGIIGSRGEQYF. This chain connects TRBV4-1 to TRBJ2-7; D may be TRBD2 (6 bases). Trimming removed 8 bases from V and 6 bases from J, with 26 bases in between. Per germline, CDR1 MGHRA and CDR2 YSYEKL. The CDR3 totals 16 residues.

This chain uses TRBV5-1 with TRBJ1-4; weak D call: TRBD1 (5 bases). The germline V gene has CDR1 SGHRS and CDR2 YFSETQ. The CDR3 contains 16 residues. The V gene lost 1 base and the J gene lost 8 bases, with 18 bases spanning the gap. The CDR3 protein is CASSLRGLHQPEKLFF. The CDR3 DNA reads TGCGCCAGCAGCTTGCGGGGACTCCACCAACCCGAAAAACTGTTTTTT.

The V gene is TRBV28, the J gene TRBJ2-7; 12 bases align to TRBD2. Per the germline V gene, CDR1 is MDHEN and CDR2 is SYDVKM. The V and J ends lost 4 bases and 2 bases, in that order; junction bases with no gene match: 3. The CDR3 covers 15 residues. CDR3 DNA: TGTGCCAGCAGTTCCCTAGCGGGAGGGACCTACGAGCAGTACTTC. Translation: CASSSLAGGTYEQYF.

The rearrangement uses TRBV9 and TRBJ2-5; 13 bases align to TRBD2. J gave up 1 base and V 6 bases, and 6 bases lay outside the gene matches. Per germline, CDR1 SGDLS and CDR2 YYNGEE. The CDR3 length is 16 residues. CDR3 nucleotide sequence: TGTGCCAGCACCCCGGGACTAGCGGGACCCCAAGAGACCCAGTACTTC. Residues: CASTPGLAGPQETQYF.

The V gene is TRBV29-1, the J gene TRBJ1-3, with D unclear. Germline V gene sequence: CDR1 SQVTM, CDR2 ANQGSEA. CDR3 length: 13 amino acids. CDR3 amino acids: CSALVDTGNTIYF. The CDR3 nucleotides read TGCAGTGCGCTAGTTGACACTGGAAACACCATATATTTT.

This chain uses TRBV5-1 with TRBJ2-7, with TRBD1 matching over 9 bases. Germline trimming cut 1 base from V and 4 bases from J; bases unmatched to any gene: 6. The CDR3 is 15 amino acids. Germline values: CDR1 SGHRS, CDR2 YFSETQ. CDR3: CASSLSGTGMYEQYF. CDR3 bases: TGCGCCAGCAGCTTGTCAGGGACAGGGATGTACGAGCAGTACTTC.

The CDR3 region is CAIRAGVFHNEQFF. The CDR3 DNA follows: TGTGCCATCAGAGCGGGGGTATTCCACAATGAGCAGTTCTTC. This chain uses TRBV10-3 with TRBJ2-1; TRBD2 agrees at 8 bases. The germline CDR1 and CDR2 sequences are ENHRY and SYGVKD. J lost 5 bases, V lost 6 bases, and 6 bases had no gene match. The CDR3 spans 14 residues.

The chain uses TRBV7-3 and TRBJ1-1; no reliable D call. The CDR3 totals 13 residues. V was clipped by 1 base and J by 1 base, with 4 bases between them. Germline values: CDR1 SGHTA, CDR2 FQGTGA. The CDR3 sequence is CASSLNANTEAFF. DNA of the CDR3: TGTGCCAGCAGCTTAAACGCGAACACTGAAGCTTTCTTT.

The genes are TRBV7-6 and TRBJ2-1, with 10 nucleotides matching TRBD2. The germline gives CDR1 SGHVS, CDR2 FNYEAQ. V was pared by 0 bases and J by 10 bases, with 9 bases of the junction left unmatched. CDR3 length: 16 amino acids. Here the CDR3 reads CASSLATSGNQGEQFF. CDR3 bases: TGTGCCAGCAGCTTAGCTACTAGCGGGAACCAAGGGGAGCAGTTCTTC. Drawing the rest from reference TRBV7-6 and TRBJ2-1, the complete variable domain is GAGVSQSPRYKVTKRGQDVALRCDPISGHVSLYWYRQALGQGPEFLTYFNYEAQQDKSGLPNDRFSAERPEGSISTLTIQRTEQRDSAMYRCASSLATSGNQGEQFFGPGTRLTVL.

The CDR3 coding sequence is TGTGCCACCAGTGATTTTTCTTCAGGGGACACCCTCTCCTACAATGAGCAGTTCTTC. The encoded protein is CATSDFSSGDTLSYNEQFF. The V and J genes are TRBV24-1 and TRBJ2-1; weak D call: TRBD1 (6 bases). The germline V and J ends were trimmed by 1 base and 0 bases, with 18 bases remaining between them. The CDR3 length is 19 residues. Germline CDR1 is KGHDR and CDR2 is SFDVKD.

The rearrangement uses TRBV23-1 and TRBJ2-2, with 9 bases matching TRBD1. TRBV23-1 is marked as an open reading frame, function uncertain. This CDR3 has 17 residues. J lost 3 bases, V lost 3 bases, and 8 bases had no gene match. The DNA of the CDR3 is TGCGCCAGCAGTCATAGTTCTTGGACAGGGGACACCGGGGAGCTGTTTTTT. Protein sequence: CASSHSSWTGDTGELFF.

J is TRBJ1-2 and V is TRBV29-1; 7 bases are a match to TRBD1. The CDR3 sequence is 14 residues long. Germline trimming cut 3 bases from V and 4 bases from J; bases unmatched to any gene: 8. The germline V gene encodes CDR1 SQVTM and CDR2 ANQGSEA. This CDR3 is CSVDPTGPTYGYTF. CDR3 bases: TGCAGCGTTGATCCGACAGGGCCCACCTATGGCTACACCTTC.

The gene calls are TRBV11-2 and TRBJ2-5, with D perhaps matching TRBD1 (6 bases). The length of the CDR3 is 13 residues. CDR1 is SGHAT, CDR2 FQNNGV, per germline. Trimming removed 7 bases from V and 3 bases from J, with 12 bases in between. The CDR3 nucleotides read TGTGCCAGCACTCAGGGGATTGAAGAGACCCAGTACTTC. Translated: CASTQGIEETQYF.

The chain links TRBV18 to TRBJ1-6; D may be TRBD1 (5 bases). This CDR3 comprises 15 residues. The germline V and J ends were trimmed by 3 bases and 8 bases, with 14 bases remaining between them. Germline V gene data show CDR1 as KGHSH and CDR2 as LQKENI. CDR3 region: CASSPPGLRDSPLHF. The CDR3 coding sequence is TGTGCCAGCTCACCCCCGGGACTTAGGGATTCACCCCTCCACTTT.

There are a few counts of this clone. An end of the junction does not agree with germline; a read error may underlie this. The chain links TRBV27 to TRBJ2-1, with 12 bases aligning to TRBD2. Looked up from germline, CDR1 is MNHEY and CDR2 is SMNVEV (reference sequence). The CDR3 is 17 amino acids. CDR3 region: CASSLLAGGLSHNEQFF. CDR3 sequence (DNA): TGTGCCAGCAGTTTGCTAGCGGGAGGGCTCTCCCACAATGAGCAGTTCTTC.

This sequence joins TRBV5-1 and TRBJ1-2; D is perhaps TRBD1 (6 bases). This CDR3 has 14 amino acids. The V gene's germline CDR1 is SGHRS and CDR2 YFSETQ. V was pared by 3 bases and J by 5 bases, with 14 bases between. The CDR3 loop reads CASSSDRPGYGYTF. The CDR3 DNA is TGCGCCAGCAGCTCTGACAGGCCGGGGTATGGCTACACCTTC.

The V call is TRBV19, the J call TRBJ2-5; D is perhaps TRBD2 (6 bases). Germline assignment: CDR1 LNHDA and CDR2 SQIVND (reference sequence). The CDR3 sequence is 13 residues long. Trimming left V 3 bases short and J 5 bases short, with 10 bases between. The CDR3 DNA reads TGTGCCAGTAGTATCGCGGGATGGGAGACCCAGTACTTC. Its translation: CASSIAGWETQYF.

The V call is TRBV11-2, the J call TRBJ1-2; maybe TRBD1 (5 bases). Germline V gives CDR1 SGHAT, CDR2 FQNNGV. V was cut by 1 base and J by 2 bases, with 14 bases left in between. The CDR3 is 16 amino acids. The CDR3 is CASSLAFSRGNYGYTF. Written as DNA, the CDR3 is TGTGCCAGCAGCTTAGCATTTTCTCGGGGGAACTATGGCTACACCTTC.

The chain recombines TRBV9 with TRBJ1-2; D possibly corresponds to TRBD1 (5 bases). CDR3 length: 18 residues. Germline CDR1 and CDR2: SGDLS and YYNGEE. Trimming removed 2 bases at V and 5 bases at J, with 25 bases between. The DNA of the CDR3 is TGTGCCAGCAGCGTTGGGTACGGGGACCGCCGCACCCAGTATGGCTACACCTTC. This sequence encodes CASSVGYGDRRTQYGYTF.

This chain links TRBV9 with TRBJ2-2, with D possibly TRBD1 on 5 matching bases. The germline V gene has CDR1 SGDLS and CDR2 YYNGEE. The CDR3 extends over 16 amino acids. V was trimmed by 0 bases and J by 6 bases, leaving 15 bases between them. CDR3 coding DNA: TGTGCCAGCAGCGTAGATCAGGGAAGTGGAGCCGGGGAGCTGTTTTTT. It codes for CASSVDQGSGAGELFF.

The V gene is TRBV13, the J gene TRBJ2-2; tentatively, D is TRBD1 (5 bases). CDR1 PRHDT and CDR2 FYEKMQ come from the germline V gene (reference sequence). The CDR3 length is 13 residues. Trimming removed 2 bases at V and 6 bases at J, with 7 bases between. The CDR3 sequence is CASSLPGPGELFF. The CDR3 nucleotides are TGTGCCAGCAGCTTACCAGGGCCCGGGGAGCTGTTTTTT.

This chain uses TRBV11-2 with TRBJ2-1; D possibly corresponds to TRBD2 (5 bases). Trimming took 1 base from V and 0 from J, leaving 7 bases between them. Germline V gene data show CDR1 as SGHAT and CDR2 as FQNNGV. The CDR3 extends over 15 amino acids. The CDR3 loop is CASSLAGSSYNEQFF. The CDR3 bases are TGTGCCAGCAGCTTAGCGGGGAGCTCCTACAATGAGCAGTTCTTC.

V gene TRBV5-5 combines with J gene TRBJ2-4, with a weak D call TRBD2 (6 bases). Looked up from germline, CDR1 is SGHKS and CDR2 is YYEKEE (reference sequence). V shed 1 base and J shed 1 base, with 15 bases lying between them. The CDR3 has 17 residues. The CDR3 spells CASSLTGSGSAKNIQYF. Here the CDR3 DNA reads TGTGCCAGCAGCTTGACCGGGAGTGGTAGTGCCAAAAACATTCAGTACTTC.

The CDR3, as DNA: TGTGCCAGCAGCGTGGGGATCGGCAGTGAAGAGACCCAGTACTTC. It specifies CASSVGIGSEETQYF. The V call is TRBV11-3, the J call TRBJ2-5; the D is unclear. Looked up from germline, CDR1 is SGHNT and CDR2 is YENEEA. The V end was cut by 5 bases, the J end by 3 bases, with 16 bases between. CDR3 length: 15 residues.

In its sample, this clone was seen a few times. This sequence joins TRBV6-1 and TRBJ2-5; the match to TRBD2 covers 10 bases. Trimming cost V 3 bases and J 5 bases; bases outside gene matches: 15. CDR1 and CDR2 from the germline V gene are MNHNS and SASEGT. The CDR3 length is 18 residues. The CDR3, as DNA: TGTGCCAGCAGTGAGAGGGCTAGCGGGGGCCCGCCGCGGGAGACCCAGTACTTC. Amino acids: CASSERASGGPPRETQYF.

The V and J genes are TRBV7-9 and TRBJ2-7, with 10 positions matching TRBD2. With 5 bases clipped from V and 3 bases from J, the junction kept 10 bases outside the gene matches. The CDR3 runs to 16 residues. Germline loops: CDR1 SEHNR, CDR2 FQNEAQ (reference sequence). This chain's CDR3 is CASSPWGSGRGYEQYF. CDR3 DNA sequence: TGTGCCAGCAGCCCGTGGGGGAGCGGGAGGGGCTACGAGCAGTACTTC.

The CDR3 DNA reads TGTGCCAGCAGCTCACCAAGAGGGTCCTACAATGAGCAGTTCTTC. Protein: CASSSPRGSYNEQFF. This sequence joins TRBV11-2 and TRBJ2-1, with TRBD2 as a possible D gene (5 bases). Germline CDR1 SGHAT, CDR2 FQNNGV. Trimming took off 4 bases at V and 1 base at J, with 11 bases between the two ends. The CDR3 covers 15 residues.

The chain employs TRBV27 and TRBJ1-2; D is ambiguous. Germline CDR1 MNHEY, CDR2 SMNVEV (reference sequence). V was shortened by 2 bases and J by 9 bases, with 16 bases between the two germline ends. This CDR3 region has 14 residues. CDR3 in DNA: TGTGCCAGCAGTTTAGGAATTGCAGATAGCCGCTACACCTTC. Translated, it gives CASSLGIADSRYTF.

The rearrangement joins TRBV7-9 to TRBJ2-7; D gene ambiguous. Looked up from germline, CDR1 is SEHNR and CDR2 is FQNEAQ (reference sequence). V was clipped by 5 bases and J by 5 bases, with 7 bases between them. The CDR3 runs to 11 residues. The CDR3 loop reads CASSEVHEQYF. Written as DNA, the CDR3 is TGTGCCAGCAGCGAAGTCCACGAGCAGTACTTC.

The J gene is TRBJ1-6, the V gene TRBV5-6; TRBD1 matches 9 bases. The CDR3 contains 13 residues. With 5 bases clipped from V and 8 bases from J, the junction kept 2 bases outside the gene matches. CDR1 and CDR2 from the germline V gene are SGHDT and YYEEEE. CDR3 in amino acids: CASSGQGYSPLHF. CDR3 DNA: TGTGCCAGCAGTGGACAGGGGTATTCACCCCTCCACTTT. The full variable domain, completed using reference TRBV5-6 and TRBJ1-6, is DAGVTQSPTHLIKTRGQQVTLRCSPKSGHDTVSWYQQALGQGPQFIFQYYEEEERQRGNFPDRFSGHQFPNYSSELNVNALLLGDSALYLCASSGQGYSPLHFGNGTRLTVT.

There are a few counts of this clone. The chain links TRBV7-9 to TRBJ1-1; D remains ambiguous. The V gene lost 8 bases and the J gene lost 0 bases, with 10 bases spanning the gap. The CDR3 totals 13 residues. Germline CDR1 reads SEHNR; CDR2 reads FQNEAQ (reference sequence). The CDR3 here is CASETGMNTEAFF. For the CDR3, the DNA is TGTGCCAGCGAGACCGGGATGAACACTGAAGCTTTCTTT.